These 24 T cell receptor beta chains came from one sample sequenced in a study of T cell responses to AZD1222 COVID-19 vaccine. Only in-frame clones appear in the TCRdb table, and some are missing; sequencing was by immunoSEQ multiplex PCR. The sample holds around 110,000 clones; nearly 90% are singletons and the top ten take 4.5% to 5.5%. Material: peripheral blood, obtained 28 days after the second AZD1222 dose. The receptors here all came from an adult who received the AZD1222 COVID-19 vaccine.

The sample holds one count of this clone. The chain uses TRBV27 and TRBJ1-3; D may be TRBD1 (6 bases). Germline CDR1 MNHEY, CDR2 SMNVEV (reference sequence). Trimming pared 4 bases from V and 3 bases from J, leaving 7 bases between. CDR3 length: 13 amino acids. The CDR3: CASSWGLGNTIYF. For the CDR3, the DNA is TGTGCCAGCAGTTGGGGGCTTGGAAACACCATATATTTT.

V usage is TRBV3-1 (or the pseudogene TRBV3-2) and J usage is TRBJ1-4; the D is unclear. CDR3 length: 14 residues. V shed 4 bases and J shed 5 bases, with 11 bases lying between them. Germline CDR1 is LGHDT and CDR2 is YNNKEL (reference sequence). The CDR3, as DNA: TGTGCCAGCAGCCCCGGACGGGAAAATGAAAAACTGTTTTTT. Amino acids: CASSPGRENEKLFF.

This chain uses TRBV6-5 with TRBJ1-2; no clear D gene. The V end lost 7 bases, the J end lost 0 bases, and 9 bases lay between the germline ends. The CDR3 is 13 amino acids. Germline CDR1 and CDR2: MNHEY and SVGAGI. CDR3 sequence (DNA): TGTGCCAGCATTGCGGGAGCTAACTATGGCTACACCTTC. It codes for CASIAGANYGYTF.

V gene TRBV3-1 (or the pseudogene TRBV3-2) combines with J gene TRBJ1-2, with D perhaps matching TRBD1 (6 bases). V was trimmed by 0 bases and J by 1 base, leaving 15 bases between them. This CDR3 has 17 amino acids. Germline V gene data show CDR1 as LGHDT and CDR2 as YNNKEL (reference sequence). The DNA for the CDR3 is TGTGCCAGCAGCCAAGATGGTGGGACACCTCTTAACTATGGCTACACCTTC. This translates into CASSQDGGTPLNYGYTF.

The V gene is TRBV7-9, the J gene TRBJ1-5; 10 bases line up with TRBD1. V shed 5 bases and J 5 bases; nucleotides not matched to a gene: 9. CDR1 SEHNR and CDR2 FQNEAQ come from the germline V gene (reference sequence). The CDR3 runs to 16 residues. CDR3 nucleotides: TGTGCCAGCAGCCTTTCCCCCGGACAGGGGGATCAGCCCCAGCATTTT. Protein product: CASSLSPGQGDQPQHF.

The chain carries TRBV9 and TRBJ1-5, with D possibly being TRBD1 (6 bases). The germline gives CDR1 SGDLS, CDR2 YYNGEE. The CDR3 is 16 amino acids. Deletions cut 5 bases from V and 2 bases from J, with 17 bases between. Here the CDR3 DNA reads TGTGCCAGCAGTCCCAAGGGGGGGGCGCGCAATCAGCCCCAGCATTTT. This codes for CASSPKGGARNQPQHF.

V usage is TRBV10-3 and J usage is TRBJ1-5, with TRBD1 matching 10 bases. The CDR3 spans 14 residues. The ends lost 5 bases at V and 5 bases at J; junction bases unmatched: 3. CDR1 is ENHRY, CDR2 SYGVKD, per germline. CDR3 in amino acids: CAISTGTGDQPQHF. CDR3 DNA: TGTGCCATCAGTACCGGGACAGGGGATCAGCCCCAGCATTTT.

The chain employs TRBV7-3 and TRBJ2-5; D is uncertain. The V end was cut by 5 bases, the J end by 5 bases, with 18 bases between. Looked up from germline, CDR1 is SGHTA and CDR2 is FQGTGA. The CDR3 contains 15 residues. CDR3 in amino acids: CASSPEGGGGETQYF. The DNA for the CDR3 is TGTGCCAGCAGCCCCGAAGGTGGTGGTGGTGAGACCCAGTACTTC. The full variable domain, rest sourced from reference TRBV7-3 and TRBJ2-5, is GAGVSQTPSNKVTEKGKYVELRCDPISGHTALYWYRQSLGQGPEFLIYFQGTGAADDSGLPNDRFFAVRPEGSVSTLKIQRTERGDSAVYLCASSPEGGGGETQYFGPGTRLLVL.

The chain joins TRBV28 to TRBJ2-7; D unclear. The CDR3 spans 14 residues. Germline values: CDR1 MDHEN, CDR2 SYDVKM. The germline V and J ends were trimmed by 5 bases and 3 bases, with 14 bases remaining between them. CDR3 DNA: TGTGCCAGCAGTCCCACCGGGCAGAACTACGAGCAGTACTTC. Protein sequence: CASSPTGQNYEQYF.

In regard to this clone: Other nucleotide sequences from this sample produce the same CDR3. The chain carries TRBV18 and TRBJ1-2; D is possibly TRBD1 (5 bases). The germline CDR1 and CDR2 sequences are KGHSH and LQKENI. The V end lost 2 bases, the J end lost 2 bases, and 6 bases lay between the germline ends. This CDR3 is 13 amino acids long. The CDR3 nucleotides read TGTGCCAGCTCACCAGGGGGAAACTATGGCTACACCTTC. This translates into CASSPGGNYGYTF. The whole variable domain, remainder taken from reference TRBV18 and TRBJ1-2, is NAGVMQNPRHLVRRRGQEARLRCSPMKGHSHVYWYRQLPEEGLKFMVYLQKENIIDESGMPKERFSAEFPKEGPSILRIQQVVRGDSAAYFCASSPGGNYGYTFGSGTRLTVV.

The chain joins TRBV5-1 to TRBJ1-4, with D tentatively TRBD1 (6 bases). The CDR3 is 16 amino acids. Germline lookup yields CDR1 SGHRS and CDR2 YFSETQ. Trimming pared 4 bases from V and 0 bases from J, leaving 13 bases between. The CDR3 DNA reads as TGCGCCAGCAGCCAACAGGGACGAACAACTAATGAAAAACTGTTTTTT. The encoded protein is CASSQQGRTTNEKLFF.

The table lists this clone with a count of one. CDR3 sequence (DNA): TGTGCCAGCTCACCCGACAGGAGCCAGCCCCAGCATTTT. This encodes CASSPDRSQPQHF. The rearrangement joins TRBV18 to TRBJ1-5; maybe TRBD1 (6 bases). The germline V gene has CDR1 KGHSH and CDR2 LQKENI. CDR3 length equals 13 residues. V lost 3 bases to trimming and J lost 7 bases, with 10 bases between them.

The chain carries TRBV28 and TRBJ2-5; 7 bases match TRBD2. The CDR3 has 14 residues. Germline values: CDR1 MDHEN, CDR2 SYDVKM. The ends lost 5 bases at V and 3 bases at J; junction bases unmatched: 6. The CDR3 DNA sequence: TGTGCCAGCAGTATTAGCGGGCGAGAAGAGACCCAGTACTTC. This translates into CASSISGREETQYF.

This clone appeared once. This chain joins TRBV9 and TRBJ1-1; D not certain. V lost 0 bases and J lost 1, with 10 bases in between. The CDR3 runs to 15 residues. Germline V lookup: CDR1 SGDLS, CDR2 YYNGEE. DNA of the CDR3: TGTGCCAGCAGCGTAGTAAGGCAGGCGAACACTGAAGCTTTCTTT. It specifies CASSVVRQANTEAFF.

This clone showed up just a few times. The chain employs TRBV28 and TRBJ1-2; D not resolved. V lost 5 bases, J lost 8 bases, and 9 bases lay in between. The CDR3 loop spans 11 amino acids. Germline V gene data show CDR1 as MDHEN and CDR2 as SYDVKM. The CDR3 DNA follows: TGTGCCAGCAGTACTCGAGACGGCTACACCTTC. It yields the protein CASSTRDGYTF.

The V gene is TRBV4-1, the J gene TRBJ2-3; 7 bases map to TRBD1. CDR3 length equals 18 residues. CDR1 and CDR2 from the germline V gene are MGHRA and YSYEKL. Losses at the gene ends were 0 bases for V and 2 bases for J; bases not matched to a gene: 11. The CDR3 spells CASSQDLPRQGITDTQYF. CDR3 DNA: TGCGCCAGCAGCCAAGACCTTCCTAGACAGGGTATCACAGATACGCAGTATTTT.

The chain joins TRBV6-5 to TRBJ1-4; D gene unclear. This CDR3 has 14 amino acids. Germline assignment: CDR1 MNHEY and CDR2 SVGAGI. V was pared by 4 bases and J by 0 bases, with 6 bases between. The CDR3 loop is CASSLLATNEKLFF. The CDR3 nucleotides read TGTGCCAGCAGTTTACTTGCAACTAATGAAAAACTGTTTTTT.

The chain links TRBV9 to TRBJ2-7; 7 nucleotides align to TRBD2. This CDR3 is built from 14 residues. CDR1 and CDR2 from the germline V gene are SGDLS and YYNGEE. Trimming removed 4 bases from V and 2 bases from J; junction bases left unmatched: 6. The CDR3 region is CASSPSGLTYEQYF. The CDR3 DNA reads TGTGCCAGCAGCCCTAGCGGATTAACCTACGAGCAGTACTTC.

The CDR3 DNA reads TGTGCCAGCTCACTCCAAACTACATCCTACGAGCAGTACTTC. Residues: CASSLQTTSYEQYF. The V and J genes are TRBV18 and TRBJ2-7; D ambiguous. Germline V gene data show CDR1 as KGHSH and CDR2 as LQKENI. Trimming shortened V by 4 bases and J by 1 base, and 11 bases separated the two germline ends. The CDR3 spans 14 residues.

The V gene is TRBV19, the J gene TRBJ2-7, with D uncertain. There are 14 residues in the CDR3. The germline gives CDR1 LNHDA, CDR2 SQIVND (reference sequence). The V gene lost 2 bases and the J gene lost 2 bases, with 10 bases spanning the gap. CDR3 sequence: CASSILLGAYEQYF. In DNA, the CDR3 is TGTGCCAGTAGTATACTTTTAGGAGCCTACGAGCAGTACTTC.

This clone appeared a single time. This chain links TRBV6-5 with TRBJ1-2; possible D gene TRBD1, 5 bases. V was cut by 6 bases and J by 2 bases, with 16 bases left in between. The germline CDR1 and CDR2 sequences are MNHEY and SVGAGI. The CDR3 spans 15 residues. The CDR3 DNA reads as TGTGCCAGCAGGGTCTCCGGGACGGTCAACTATGGCTACACCTTC. Amino acid sequence: CASRVSGTVNYGYTF.

The chain has TRBV19 and TRBJ2-7; D remains unclear. Looked up from germline, CDR1 is LNHDA and CDR2 is SQIVND (reference sequence). The CDR3 is 11 amino acids. Trimming pared 4 bases from V and 3 bases from J, leaving 4 bases between. The DNA for the CDR3 is TGTGCCAGTAGTACGGGCTACGAGCAGTACTTC. Protein: CASSTGYEQYF. Combining the CDR3 with reference TRBV19 and TRBJ2-7 gives the whole variable domain DGGITQSPKYLFRKEGQNVTLSCEQNLNHDAMYWYRQDPGQGLRLIYYSQIVNDFQKGDIAEGYSVSREKKESFPLTVTSAQKNPTAFYLCASSTGYEQYFGPGTRLTVT.

This clone has just one count. The chain is built from TRBV4-1 and TRBJ2-7; TRBD1 or TRBD2 may be the D gene (6 bases each). Germline lookup yields CDR1 MGHRA and CDR2 YSYEKL. CDR3 size: 15 residues. V lost 0 bases to trimming and J lost 5 bases, with 14 bases between them. The CDR3: CASSQEPGGLDEQYF. In DNA, the CDR3 is TGCGCCAGCAGCCAAGAACCTGGGGGGCTCGACGAGCAGTACTTC.

V is TRBV30 and J is TRBJ1-2; D gene ambiguous. With 2 bases removed from V and 5 bases from J, the gap between germline ends came to 6 bases. CDR1 and CDR2 from the germline V gene are GTSNPN and SVGIG (reference sequence). The CDR3 is made up of 11 amino acids. CDR3 loop: CAWSLRYGYTF. The CDR3 region has the DNA TGTGCCTGGAGTCTCCGGTATGGCTACACCTTC.